One and the same sample provided the 17 T cell receptor beta chains below, sequenced in a study of immune characterization of retroperitoneal liposarcoma. From the PCR reads, TCRdb called clonotypes with MiXCR, one entry per CDR3 protein. The data contain around 11,000 distinct CDR3 sequences, 25% to 30% of them seen just once; the ten biggest clones take up roughly 8%. Sequencing was carried out using tumor tissue. These receptors were collected from a male donor with retroperitoneal liposarcoma.

This rearrangement joins TRBV6-6 to TRBJ2-1; D call uncertain. Matching the DNA end better, TRBJ2-7 makes the J call doubtful. Germline V lookup: CDR1 MNHNY, CDR2 SVGAGI (reference sequence). The CDR3 totals 15 residues. CDR3 region: CASSYSARANNEQYF. As DNA, the CDR3 is TGTGCCAGCAGTTACTCGGCTAGAGCGAACAATGAGCAGTACTTC.

Only a few counts were recorded for this clonotype. CDR3 residues: CASSEFGRDSTYEQYF. The CDR3 DNA reads TGTGCCAGCAGTGAATTTGGTAGGGACAGCACCTACGAGCAGTACTTC. The chain recombines TRBV6-1 with TRBJ2-7, with TRBD1 identical over 7 bases. Germline V gene sequence: CDR1 MNHNS, CDR2 SASEGT. Trimming took 2 bases from V and 2 from J; bases not matched to a gene: 9. This CDR3 is 16 amino acids long.

The genes are TRBV6-1 and TRBJ2-1, with 9 nucleotides matching TRBD1. The J call could be wrong; TRBJ2-7 is a better fit for the DNA end. Germline V gene data show CDR1 as MNHNS and CDR2 as SASEGT. This CDR3 has 15 amino acids. CDR3 nucleotide sequence: TGTGCCAGCAGTTGGAGGGACAGGGCCTCAAATGAGCAGTACTTC. As protein: CASSWRDRASNEQYF.

V is TRBV6-1 and J is TRBJ2-3, with 7 bases that match TRBD1. This CDR3 spans 14 amino acids. Germline V gene lookup returns CDR1 MNHNS and CDR2 SASEGT. V was clipped by 6 bases and J by 4 bases; unmatched bases: 7. The CDR3 region is CASRVRQGSDTQYF. The CDR3 DNA reads TGTGCCAGCAGAGTGAGACAGGGATCAGATACGCAGTATTTT.

CDR3 sequence reads: CASSEGGTGGRAEAFF. Written as DNA, the CDR3 is TGCGCCAGCAGTGAAGGGGGGACAGGTGGAAGGGCTGAAGCTTTCTTT. The chain uses TRBV10-2 and TRBJ1-1; 8 bases line up with TRBD1. The CDR3 has 16 residues. V was pared by 3 bases and J by 6 bases, with 12 bases of the junction left unmatched. Germline V CDR1 and CDR2: WSHSY, SAAADI.

This clonotype has a count of ten or more. The chain uses TRBV6-1 and TRBJ2-1; the D is unclear. The J call may be mistaken, given a closer DNA end match to TRBJ2-7. The CDR3 extends over 13 amino acids. The V gene's germline CDR1 is MNHNS and CDR2 SASEGT. The DNA for the CDR3 is TGTGCCAGCAGTTACGGCGGAGACAATGAGCAGTACTTC. Amino acid sequence: CASSYGGDNEQYF.

This clonotype appeared many times. The chain couples TRBV6-4 to TRBJ2-1; 13 bases map to TRBD2. The length of the CDR3 is 17 residues. Germline V gives CDR1 MRHNA, CDR2 SNTAGT. Germline trimming cut 4 bases from V and 8 bases from J; bases unmatched to any gene: 11. CDR3: CASSGTSGRLIRDEQFF. The CDR3 DNA sequence: TGTGCCAGCAGTGGGACTAGCGGGAGACTTATTAGGGATGAGCAGTTCTTC.

This clonotype has a count of ten or more. V and J are TRBV12-3 or TRBV12-4 and TRBJ2-1; 7 bases align to TRBD1. Unmatched junction bases numbered 8, after V lost 2 bases and J lost 10 bases. CDR3 length equals 14 residues. The CDR3 bases are TGTGCCAGCAGTTTAAGGGACAGTAGCCCCGAGCAGTTCTTC. The encoded protein is CASSLRDSSPEQFF.

Points on this clonotype: An end of the junction differs from the germline gene, which may be a read error. The chain uses TRBV6-1 and TRBJ2-1; the match to TRBD2 covers 7 bases. The J call may be faulty, since TRBJ2-7 better matches the DNA end. This CDR3 has 14 amino acids. The germline V gene encodes CDR1 MNHNS and CDR2 SASEGT. The CDR3 region is CASSGASGPYEQYF. CDR3 sequence (DNA): TGTGCCAGCAGTGGCGCTAGCGGTCCCTATGAGCAGTACTTC.

The rearrangement uses TRBV7-2 and TRBJ2-5; 10 positions agree with TRBD2. The J segment lost 4 bases and the V segment lost 2 bases, leaving 4 bases of the junction unmatched. Germline loops: CDR1 SGHTA, CDR2 FQGNSA. The CDR3 extends over 15 amino acids. The CDR3 spells CASSLYPSGRETQYF. The DNA for the CDR3 is TGTGCCAGCAGCTTATACCCTAGCGGGAGAGAGACCCAGTACTTC.

The chain joins TRBV25-1 to TRBJ2-1, with 11 bases fitting TRBD2. This CDR3 is 16 amino acids long. The V and J ends lost 7 bases and 13 bases, in that order; junction bases with no gene match: 18. The germline gives CDR1 MGHDK, CDR2 SYGVNS. The CDR3 protein is CASISPQTSGTQTQFF. In DNA, the CDR3 is TGTGCCAGCATTTCACCCCAGACTAGCGGGACGCAGACCCAGTTCTTC. Full variable domain (outside the CDR3, taken from reference TRBV25-1 and TRBJ2-1): EADIYQTPRYLVIGTGKKITLECSQTMGHDKMYWYQQDPGMELHLIHYSYGVNSTEKGDLSSESTVSRIRTEHFPLTLESARPSHTSQYLCASISPQTSGTQTQFFGPGTRLTVL.

By sample fraction, this clonotype is medium-sized (0.01 to 0.1%). The chain links TRBV6-6 to TRBJ2-6; D remains unclear. The V gene's germline CDR1 is MNHNY and CDR2 SVGAGI (reference sequence). Trimming took 1 base from V and 0 from J, leaving 13 bases between them. The CDR3 runs 18 residues. The DNA of the CDR3 is TGTGCCAGCAGTTACTTGTCTAGGCGTAGCTCTGGGGCCAACGTCCTGACTTTC. This translates into CASSYLSRRSSGANVLTF.

This clonotype came up a few times. This chain joins TRBV6-1 and TRBJ2-1; weak D call: TRBD1 (6 bases). The end of the DNA is better explained by TRBJ2-7, so the J call may be wrong. This CDR3 comprises 14 residues. The germline V gene encodes CDR1 MNHNS and CDR2 SASEGT. The DNA of the CDR3 is TGTGCCAGCAGTTATAGGGGGTCCTCCCATGAGCAGTACTTC. Translating it yields CASSYRGSSHEQYF.

This clonotype is classed as medium-sized (0.01 to 0.1%). The chain couples TRBV6-1 to TRBJ2-1, with TRBD1 as a possible D gene (6 bases). The germline gives CDR1 MNHNS, CDR2 SASEGT. V lost 1 base to trimming and J lost 13 bases, with 20 bases between them. The CDR3 length is 15 residues. The CDR3 DNA sequence: TGTGCCAGCAGTGAAGGGTCAGGGGCCCAAGAGACCCAGTTCTTC. This gives the protein CASSEGSGAQETQFF.

By sample share, this clonotype is medium-sized. V usage is TRBV7-8 and J usage is TRBJ2-1, with D perhaps TRBD2 (6 bases). The germline V gene encodes CDR1 SGHVS and CDR2 FQNEAQ. This CDR3 region has 12 residues. V gave up 5 bases and J gave up 13 bases, with 15 bases separating them. CDR3 bases: TGTGCCAGCAGCAGTTCGGGAGAGACCCAGTTCTTC. Its translation is CASSSSGETQFF.

By sample share, this clonotype is medium-sized. The chain recombines TRBV7-2 with TRBJ2-1; no firm D call. The CDR3 has 16 amino acids. Per germline, CDR1 SGHTA and CDR2 FQGNSA. Trimming left V 1 base short and J 13 bases short, with 23 bases between. Here the CDR3 reads CASSLGLETAKETQFF. In DNA form, the CDR3 reads TGTGCCAGCAGCTTAGGCCTCGAAACAGCGAAAGAGACCCAGTTCTTC.

This clonotype was observed many times. The chain is built from TRBV7-3 and TRBJ2-3; 8 bases align to TRBD2. With V trimmed by 5 bases and J by 1 base, 8 bases remained unmatched. CDR1 and CDR2 from the germline V gene are SGHTA and FQGTGA. The length of the CDR3 is 16 residues. The CDR3, as DNA: TGTGCCAGCAGCACCTCACTAGCGGTAGGCACAGATACGCAGTATTTT. Translating it yields CASSTSLAVGTDTQYF.